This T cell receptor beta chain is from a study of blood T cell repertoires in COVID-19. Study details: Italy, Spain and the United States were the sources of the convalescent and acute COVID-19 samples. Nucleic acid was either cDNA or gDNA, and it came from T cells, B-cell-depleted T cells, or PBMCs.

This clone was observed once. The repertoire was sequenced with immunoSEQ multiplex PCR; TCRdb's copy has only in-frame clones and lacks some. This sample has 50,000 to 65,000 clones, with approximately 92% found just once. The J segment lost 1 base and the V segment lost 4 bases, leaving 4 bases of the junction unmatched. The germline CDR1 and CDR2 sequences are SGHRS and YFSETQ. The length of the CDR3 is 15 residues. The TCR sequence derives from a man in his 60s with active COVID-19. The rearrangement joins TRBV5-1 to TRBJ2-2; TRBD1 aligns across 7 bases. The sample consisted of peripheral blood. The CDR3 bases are TGCGCCAGCAGCACCAGGACAGGGAACACCGGGGAGCTGTTTTTT. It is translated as CASSTRTGNTGELFF.